Listed here are 18 T cell receptor beta chains from one sample, sequenced in a study of response to subunit inactivated influenza vaccine (dated by TCRdb to about 2018). The method was RT-PCR. This sample was sequenced with an Illumina HiSeq 2500. TCRdb reworked the public reads: Q25 trimming with fastp, MiXCR clone assembly, productive beta chains retained. Identical CDR3 proteins give one entry, which carries the most common genes and DNA. The sample table contains hundreds of thousands of distinct CDR3 sequences; only one count was recorded for around 15% of them. Approximately 7.6% of the sample is in the top ten clones. The sequences come from PBMCs from blood, collected 14 to 15 days before vaccination. These receptors originate from a man over 45 who received an inactivated influenza vaccine. Donor details come from another sample of the same person, matched by shared clones.

This CDR3 reads CATRLDSRPYEQYF. CDR3 coding DNA: TGTGCCACCCGATTGGACAGTCGCCCCTACGAGCAGTACTTC. J is TRBJ2-7 and V is TRBV2; possible D gene TRBD1, 6 bases. CDR1 is SNHLY and CDR2 is FYNNEI in the germline V gene. CDR3 length: 14 residues. The V end lost 10 bases, the J end lost 2 bases, and 18 bases lay between the germline ends.

V is TRBV4-3 and J is TRBJ1-2; 7 bases line up with TRBD1. With 4 bases clipped from V and 4 bases from J, the junction kept 15 bases outside the gene matches. The V gene's germline CDR1 is LGHNA and CDR2 YSLEER. This CDR3 spans 17 amino acids. The CDR3 DNA follows: TGCGCCAGCAGCCCCAAGGGGGCGGGAGACCAAACCTATGGCTACACCTTC. This sequence encodes CASSPKGAGDQTYGYTF.

The V call is TRBV20-1, the J call TRBJ2-1; 9 bases align to TRBD2. The CDR3 contains 15 residues. V trimming: 5 bases; J trimming: 2 bases; junction bases outside the gene matches: 7. Germline CDR1 and CDR2: DFQATT and SNEGSKA (reference sequence). The CDR3 nucleotides read TGCAGTGCTTGGGAGACTAGCGGAACCTACAATGAGCAGTTCTTC. Protein: CSAWETSGTYNEQFF.

This clonotype was seen a few times. The V gene is TRBV6-5, the J gene TRBJ1-1; D ambiguous. The germline gives CDR1 MNHEY, CDR2 SVGAGI. The germline V and J ends were trimmed by 2 bases and 4 bases, with 8 bases remaining between them. The CDR3 length is 13 residues. In nucleotides, the CDR3 is TGTGCCAGCAGTTACGTGCGAGGCACTGAAGCTTTCTTT. It translates to CASSYVRGTEAFF.

This clonotype was detected only a few times. V is TRBV7-8 and J is TRBJ2-2; 11 bases map to TRBD1. Germline V gives CDR1 SGHVS, CDR2 FQNEAQ. Losses at the gene ends were 5 bases for V and 7 bases for J; bases not matched to a gene: 9. The CDR3 contains 16 residues. As DNA, the CDR3 is TGTGCCAGCAGCAACAGGACAGGGGGCATGGGCGGGGAGCTGTTTTTT. Protein sequence: CASSNRTGGMGGELFF.

The rearrangement uses TRBV5-1 and TRBJ2-7; 7 bases fit TRBD2. The DNA end lines up better with TRBJ2-1; the J call may be wrong. The CDR3 has 15 residues. Germline assignment: CDR1 SGHRS and CDR2 YFSETQ. CDR3 amino acids: CASSLTSASSYEQFF. The CDR3 coding sequence is TGCGCCAGCAGCTTGACTAGCGCGAGCTCCTACGAGCAGTTCTTC.

The chain links TRBV19 to TRBJ2-7; TRBD2 matches 9 bases. Germline V gives CDR1 LNHDA, CDR2 SQIVND (reference sequence). V trimming: 4 bases; J trimming: 0 bases; junction bases outside the gene matches: 1. The CDR3 covers 14 residues. The CDR3 loop reads CASSSGGASYEQYF. The DNA for the CDR3 is TGTGCCAGTAGTAGCGGGGGGGCCTCCTACGAGCAGTACTTC.

This clonotype was observed a few times. V and J are TRBV28 and TRBJ1-4; D is unclear. The V end lost 5 bases, the J end lost 8 bases, and 15 bases lay between the germline ends. CDR1 MDHEN and CDR2 SYDVKM come from the germline V gene. The CDR3 has 14 residues. The CDR3 here is CASSKSPGREKLFF. For the CDR3, the DNA is TGTGCCAGCAGTAAGAGTCCTGGACGGGAAAAACTGTTTTTT. Full variable domain (outside the CDR3, taken from reference TRBV28 and TRBJ1-4): DVKVTQSSRYLVKRTGEKVFLECVQDMDHENMFWYRQDPGLGLRLIYFSYDVKMKEKGDIPEGYSVSREKKERFSLILESASTNQTSMYLCASSKSPGREKLFFGSGTQLSVL.

At least ten counts were recorded for this clonotype. This chain connects TRBV28 to TRBJ1-3; 8 nucleotides match TRBD1. The CDR3 length is 16 residues. Germline V CDR1 and CDR2: MDHEN, SYDVKM. The J segment lost 3 bases and the V segment lost 1 base, leaving 5 bases of the junction unmatched. This CDR3 is CASSLLTGAGGNTIYF. CDR3 DNA: TGTGCCAGCAGTTTATTGACAGGGGCAGGTGGAAACACCATATATTTT.

This clonotype was counted only a few times. The genes are TRBV20-1 and TRBJ2-4; tentatively, D is TRBD2 (5 bases). V was cut by 4 bases and J by 0 bases, with 13 bases left in between. The CDR3 is 15 amino acids. Germline assignment: CDR1 DFQATT and CDR2 SNEGSKA (reference sequence). CDR3 residues: CSAIAERLAKNIQYF. The CDR3 bases are TGCAGTGCTATCGCGGAGCGGCTAGCCAAAAACATTCAGTACTTC.

The chain combines TRBV12-3 or TRBV12-4 with TRBJ1-2; D is perhaps TRBD1 (6 bases). The CDR3 spans 16 residues. Trimming stripped 6 bases from V and 2 bases from J, with 19 bases between. CDR3 bases: TGTGCCAGCAGCCTCGGGCGCGGGACACTGAACTATGGCTACACCTTC. This encodes CASSLGRGTLNYGYTF.

The rearrangement links TRBV20-1 to TRBJ2-7; TRBD2 matches 7 bases. The junction had 10 bases not matched to a gene; V was cut back by 0 bases and J by 5 bases. The germline V gene encodes CDR1 DFQATT and CDR2 SNEGSKA (reference sequence). This CDR3 comprises 15 residues. The CDR3 DNA is TGCAGTGCTAGAGACGTATCCGGGAGGCTAAACGAGCAGTACTTC. Residues: CSARDVSGRLNEQYF.

This clonotype was detected a few times. The chain links TRBV28 to TRBJ2-1; a weak D match, TRBD2 (6 bases). The germline V and J ends were trimmed by 6 bases and 0 bases, with 9 bases remaining between them. Germline values: CDR1 MDHEN, CDR2 SYDVKM. The CDR3 runs to 14 residues. The CDR3 reads CASRGLGSYNEQFF. The CDR3 DNA follows: TGTGCCAGCAGGGGACTGGGCTCCTACAATGAGCAGTTCTTC.

Notes on this clonotype: This sequence may be a read error, since a much larger clone differs from it by one base. The chain carries TRBV12-3 or TRBV12-4 and TRBJ2-1; unclear D gene. The CDR3 extends over 10 amino acids. V dropped 3 bases and J dropped 8 bases, with 2 bases sitting between them. CDR3 nucleotide sequence: TGTGCCAGCAGTTTTTATGAGCAGTTCTTC. Translating it yields CASSFYEQFF.

This clonotype has more than one count but fewer than ten. This chain links TRBV20-1 with TRBJ2-2, with 9 bases lining up with TRBD1. CDR1 is DFQATT, CDR2 SNEGSKA, per germline (reference sequence). CDR3 length equals 14 residues. V lost 5 bases to trimming and J lost 5 bases; unmatched junction nucleotides: 6. Here the CDR3 DNA reads TGCAGTGCTCCGGACAGGGGTGGAACCGGGGAGCTGTTTTTT. This sequence encodes CSAPDRGGTGELFF.

At least ten counts were recorded for this clonotype. V gene TRBV20-1 combines with J gene TRBJ2-1, with 12 bases that match TRBD2. CDR3 size: 14 residues. CDR1 and CDR2 (germline): DFQATT, SNEGSKA (reference sequence). V trimming: 6 bases; J trimming: 7 bases; junction bases outside the gene matches: 7. CDR3 region: CSAMLAGGRNEQFF. The CDR3 bases are TGCAGTGCAATGCTAGCGGGGGGGCGGAATGAGCAGTTCTTC.

The V and J genes are TRBV7-2 and TRBJ2-1; 9 bases map to TRBD2. The V gene end was trimmed by 1 base and the J gene end by 1 base; junction bases not matched to a gene: 5. CDR3 length equals 17 residues. Germline lookup yields CDR1 SGHTA and CDR2 FQGNSA. The CDR3: CASSLVELAGSYNEQFF. In DNA form, the CDR3 reads TGTGCCAGCAGCTTAGTAGAGCTAGCGGGGTCCTACAATGAGCAGTTCTTC.

This clonotype appeared a few times. The chain combines TRBV7-2 with TRBJ2-3; the D gene could be TRBD1 or TRBD2 (5 bases each). The ends were cut back, 1 base at V and 5 bases at J, with 13 bases in the middle. CDR3 length: 15 residues. Looked up from germline, CDR1 is SGHTA and CDR2 is FQGNSA. CDR3 amino acids: CASSLVGGKGDTQYF. CDR3 coding DNA: TGTGCCAGCAGCTTAGTTGGGGGAAAGGGAGATACGCAGTATTTT.